Given below is one T cell receptor (beta chain) in context. Its antigen is unidentified. The data were taken from a study of beta chain features in type 1 diabetes. The whole isolated RNA underwent reverse transcription, so sequencing captured expressed TCRB transcripts. Sequencing used immunoSEQ multiplex PCR; TCRdb keeps in-frame clones, though not all of them. The table has 200,000 to 250,000 clones, around 68% seen once. Naive, central memory, regulatory and stem cell-like memory cells within the CD4+ compartment were sorted using CD45RO/CCR7/CD25/CD127/CD95/CD27. Germline V lookup: CDR1 LGHNA, CDR2 YSLEER. V was clipped by 6 bases and J by 3 bases, with 16 bases between them. The CDR3 length is 15 residues. Findings and caveats of the study: The study found that naive, central memory and Treg TCRB repertoires appeared more similar in patients than in healthy donors.

The chain recombines TRBV4-3 with TRBJ2-3; the D gene is possibly TRBD2 (6 bases). Source material: naive CD4+ T cells from blood. This sequence was found in a man aged 25 to 40 in good health. The CDR3 loop is CASSDGGLGTDTQYF. The CDR3 bases are TGCGCCAGCAGTGACGGGGGTTTAGGAACAGATACGCAGTATTTT.